These 4 T cell receptor beta chains came from one sample sequenced in a study of T cells in women clearing cervical HPV infection. Method: immunoSEQ multiplex PCR; TCRdb's copy keeps in-frame clones and lacks some. This sample carries about 29,000 clones, with 2.8% going to the ten biggest clones. Source material: blood buffy coat. The receptors come from a woman aged 18 to 75 with a cervical HPV16 infection that either progressed to CIN3+ or cleared (not recorded which).

CDR3: CSVHLTGGDEKLFF. CDR3 DNA (partial): TGCAGCGTCCACTTGACAGGGGGAGATGAAAAA. This chain links TRBV29-1 with TRBJ1-4; 9 nucleotides align to TRBD1. The read finishes 3 residues shy of the CDR3 end, and the germline J gene is used to complete it. The germline gives CDR1 SQVTM, CDR2 ANQGSEA. J was trimmed by 6 bases and V by 6 bases; bases with no gene match: 8. The CDR3 sequence is 14 residues long.

Comments on this clone: The read is 3 residues too short to cover the CDR3 end, so that end is filled in from the germline J gene. This sequence joins TRBV2 and TRBJ1-1, with a weak D call TRBD1 (6 bases). The CDR3 has 13 residues. V lost 9 bases and J lost 4, with 15 bases in between. The germline V gene has CDR1 SNHLY and CDR2 FYNNEI. The covered CDR3 bases are TGTGCCAGTAAACAGGGTGGGGGCACTGAA. This gives the protein CASKQGGGTE. The CDR3 in its entirety is CASKQGGGTEAFF.

CDR3 amino acids: CSAPGGNTIYF. The sequenced CDR3 bases are TGCAGTGCTCCGGGTGGAAACACC. V is TRBV20-1 and J is TRBJ1-3; no definite D call. The CDR3 extends 3 residues past the end of the read, so its final part is completed from the germline J gene. From germline, CDR1 is DFQATT and CDR2 SNEGSKA (reference sequence). V lost 5 bases and J 3 bases, leaving 5 bases between the germline ends. CDR3 length equals 11 residues.

Regarding this clone: Read coverage stops 3 residues before the CDR3 terminus; the germline J gene supplies the remainder. The genes are TRBV2 and TRBJ1-2; D remains ambiguous. Per the germline V gene, CDR1 is SNHLY and CDR2 is FYNNEI. V was clipped by 7 bases and J by 5 bases, with 17 bases between them. CDR3 length: 14 amino acids. CDR3 in amino acids: CASKSTTLSYGYTF. The DNA read from the CDR3 is TGTGCCAGCAAGTCGACGACACTTTCGTATGGC.